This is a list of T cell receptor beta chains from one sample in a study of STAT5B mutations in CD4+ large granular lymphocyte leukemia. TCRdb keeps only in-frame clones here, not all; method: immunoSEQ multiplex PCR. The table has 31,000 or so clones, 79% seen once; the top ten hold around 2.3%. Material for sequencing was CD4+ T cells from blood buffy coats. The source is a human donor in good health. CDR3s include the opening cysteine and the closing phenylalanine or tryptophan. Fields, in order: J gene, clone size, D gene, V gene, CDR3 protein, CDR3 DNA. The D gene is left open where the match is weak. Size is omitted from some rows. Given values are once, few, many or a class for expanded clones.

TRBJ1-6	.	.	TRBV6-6	CASSWNGPGGSPLHF	TGTGCCAGCAGTTGGAACGGACCGGGAGGTTCACCCCTCCACTTT
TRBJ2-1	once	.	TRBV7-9	CASSPILQSYNEQFF	TGTGCCAGCAGCCCAATATTACAATCCTACAATGAGCAGTTCTTC
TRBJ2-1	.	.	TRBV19	CASSREYNEQFF	TGTGCCAGTAGTCGGGAGTACAATGAGCAGTTCTTC
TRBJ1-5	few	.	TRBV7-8	CASSLGPGAIQPQHF	TGTGCCAGCAGCTTAGGGCCGGGGGCTATTCAGCCCCAGCATTTT
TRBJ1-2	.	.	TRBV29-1	CSVRTAAKGYTF	TGCAGCGTACGAACAGCGGCAAAAGGCTACACCTTC
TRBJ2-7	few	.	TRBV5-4	CASRSWSSYEQYF	TGTGCCAGCAGATCCTGGAGCTCCTACGAGCAGTACTTC
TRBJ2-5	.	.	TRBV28	CASSSLVGFGNQETQYF	TGTGCCAGCAGTTCGCTGGTTGGGTTCGGTAACCAAGAGACCCAGTACTTC
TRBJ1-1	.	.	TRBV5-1	CASSQVLNTEAFF	TGCGCCAGCAGCCAGGTTTTAAACACTGAAGCTTTCTTT
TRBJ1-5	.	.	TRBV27	CASSPNNLGNQPQHF	TGTGCCAGCAGTCCCAACAATCTGGGCAATCAGCCCCAGCATTTT
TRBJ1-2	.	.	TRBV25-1	CASSEAVGTGVGGYTF	TGTGCCAGCAGTGAAGCCGTAGGGACGGGGGTGGGAGGCTACACCTTC
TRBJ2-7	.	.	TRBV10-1	CASSESGRVGEQYF	TGCGCCAGCAGTGAGTCGGGCAGGGTCGGGGAGCAGTACTTC
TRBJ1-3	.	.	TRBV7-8	CASREQGSGNTIYF	TGTGCCAGCCGCGAACAGGGTTCTGGAAACACCATATATTTT
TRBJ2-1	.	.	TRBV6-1	CASTPPAPYNEQFF	TGTGCCAGCACCCCCCCGGCGCCCTACAATGAGCAGTTCTTC
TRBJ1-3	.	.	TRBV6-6	CASRSGSGGGNTIYF	TGTGCCAGCAGATCGGGATCCGGGGGGGGAAACACCATATATTTT
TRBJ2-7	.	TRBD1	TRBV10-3	CAIRGQGGEQYF	TGTGCCATCAGGGGACAGGGTGGCGAGCAGTACTTC
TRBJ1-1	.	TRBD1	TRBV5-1	CASSETGQTWNTEAFF	TGCGCCAGCAGCGAAACGGGACAGACCTGGAACACTGAAGCTTTCTTT
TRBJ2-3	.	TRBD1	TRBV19	CASSIGQGTTDTQYF	TGTGCCAGTAGTATAGGACAGGGGACCACAGATACGCAGTATTTT
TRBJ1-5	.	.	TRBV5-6	CASSSGARVSQPQHF	TGTGCCAGCAGCTCTGGGGCCAGGGTGAGTCAGCCCCAGCATTTT
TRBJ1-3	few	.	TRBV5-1	CASRISSGNTIYF	TGCGCCAGCCGGATTTCCTCTGGAAACACCATATATTTT
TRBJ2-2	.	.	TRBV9	CASSGARVIAGELFF	TGTGCCAGCTCTGGGGCCAGGGTAATCGCCGGGGAGCTGTTTTTT
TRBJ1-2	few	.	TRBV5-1	CASSPVGGTSVDGYTF	TGCGCCAGCAGCCCGGTGGGGGGGACGTCAGTAGATGGCTACACCTTC
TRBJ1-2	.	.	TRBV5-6	CASSLAWGGYTF	TGTGCCAGCAGCTTGGCCTGGGGTGGCTACACCTTC
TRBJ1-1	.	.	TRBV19	CASSRKTENTEAFF	TGTGCCAGTAGTAGAAAGACGGAGAACACTGAAGCTTTCTTT
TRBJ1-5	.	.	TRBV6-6	CASSYQQGTRNQPQHF	TGTGCCAGCAGTTACCAACAGGGAACCCGCAATCAGCCCCAGCATTTT
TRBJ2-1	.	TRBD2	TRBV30	CAWSGLAGGLDNEQFF	TGTGCCTGGAGTGGTCTAGCGGGGGGGCTAGACAATGAGCAGTTCTTC
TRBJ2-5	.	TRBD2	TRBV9	CASSLQAGRLETQYF	TGTGCCAGCAGCTTGCAAGCGGGGCGTTTGGAGACCCAGTACTTC
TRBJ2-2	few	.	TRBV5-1	CASSPYLRTGELFF	TGCGCCAGCAGCCCTTACCTTAGGACCGGGGAGCTGTTTTTT
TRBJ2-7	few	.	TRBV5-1	CASSWGTVRTSYEQYF	TGCGCCAGCAGCTGGGGAACGGTCAGGACCTCCTACGAGCAGTACTTC
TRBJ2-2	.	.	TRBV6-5	CASGQWGELFF	TGTGCCAGCGGCCAGTGGGGGGAGCTGTTTTTT
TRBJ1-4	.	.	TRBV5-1	CASSLQGRRATNEKLFF	TGCGCCAGCAGCCTACAGGGACGGCGGGCAACTAATGAAAAACTGTTTTTT
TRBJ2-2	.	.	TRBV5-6	CASSLGELRRANTGELFF	TGTGCCAGCAGCTTGGGTGAGCTCAGGAGGGCGAACACCGGGGAGCTGTTTTTT
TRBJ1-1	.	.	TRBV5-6	CASSSAIASTEAFF	TGTGCCAGCAGCTCGGCCATCGCGTCGACTGAAGCTTTCTTT
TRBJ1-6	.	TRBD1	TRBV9	CASSASGRGRNSPLHF	TGTGCCAGCAGCGCGAGCGGCAGGGGGAGGAATTCACCCCTCCACTTT
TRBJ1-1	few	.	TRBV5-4	CASSLGGLVTEAFF	TGTGCCAGCAGCTTGGGGGGATTGGTGACTGAAGCTTTCTTT
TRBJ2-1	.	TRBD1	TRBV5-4	CASSLDPGGNNEQFF	TGTGCCAGCAGCTTGGACCCAGGGGGCAACAATGAGCAGTTCTTC
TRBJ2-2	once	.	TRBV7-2	CASSRAGSNTGELFF	TGTGCCAGCAGCCGGGCGGGATCGAACACCGGGGAGCTGTTTTTT
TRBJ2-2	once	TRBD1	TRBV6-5	CATRQGAGTGELFF	TGTGCCACACGACAGGGGGCCGGCACCGGGGAGCTGTTTTTT
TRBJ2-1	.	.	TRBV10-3	CAISELSMVRHEQFF	TGTGCCATCAGTGAGTTGAGCATGGTTCGCCATGAGCAGTTCTTC
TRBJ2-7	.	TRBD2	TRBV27	CASSLGTSEIYEQYF	TGTGCCAGCAGTCTCGGGACTAGCGAGATCTACGAGCAGTACTTC
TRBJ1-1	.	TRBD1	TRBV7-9	CASSHNGGGANTEAFF	TGTGCCAGCAGTCATAACGGAGGGGGCGCGAACACTGAAGCTTTCTTT
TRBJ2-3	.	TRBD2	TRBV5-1	CASSSGLAETDTQYF	TGCGCCAGCAGCTCGGGACTAGCGGAGACAGATACGCAGTATTTT
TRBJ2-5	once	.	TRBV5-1	CASSPQEGAGETQYF	TGCGCCAGCAGCCCCCAGGAGGGGGCGGGGGAGACCCAGTACTTC
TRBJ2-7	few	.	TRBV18	CASSPNVYEQYF	TGTGCCAGCTCACCCAATGTGTACGAGCAGTACTTC
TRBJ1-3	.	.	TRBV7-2	CASSLTGQNSGNTIYF	TGTGCCAGCAGCCTAACCGGACAGAACTCTGGAAACACCATATATTTT
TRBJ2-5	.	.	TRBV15	CATSSGPGWETQYF	TGTGCCACCAGCAGCGGTCCCGGTTGGGAGACCCAGTACTTC
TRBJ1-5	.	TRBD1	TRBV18	CASSAGTGGFFKHF	TGTGCCAGCTCAGCCGGGACAGGGGGCTTTTTTAAGCATTTT
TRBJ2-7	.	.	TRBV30	CAWSPTRGQGGYEQYF	TGTGCCTGGAGTCCCACCCGGGGGCAAGGAGGGTACGAGCAGTACTTC
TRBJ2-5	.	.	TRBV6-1	CASSGGTVAETQYF	TGTGCCAGCAGTGGCGGGACCGTCGCAGAGACCCAGTACTTC
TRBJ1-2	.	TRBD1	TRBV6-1	CASSETSGTGYGYTF	TGTGCCAGCAGTGAAACGAGTGGGACAGGCTATGGCTACACCTTC
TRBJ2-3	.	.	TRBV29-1	CSVTASTDTQYF	TGCAGCGTGACAGCTAGCACAGATACGCAGTATTTT
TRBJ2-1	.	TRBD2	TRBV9	CASSVGPGTSGVGEQFF	TGTGCCAGCAGCGTAGGCCCCGGGACTAGCGGGGTGGGTGAGCAGTTCTTC
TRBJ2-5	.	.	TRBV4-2	CASSQDGARTQYF	TGTGCCAGCAGCCAAGATGGGGCTAGGACCCAGTACTTC
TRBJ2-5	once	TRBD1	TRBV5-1	CASSSSPAGGYQETQYF	TGCGCCAGCAGCTCGAGTCCTGCAGGGGGCTACCAAGAGACCCAGTACTTC